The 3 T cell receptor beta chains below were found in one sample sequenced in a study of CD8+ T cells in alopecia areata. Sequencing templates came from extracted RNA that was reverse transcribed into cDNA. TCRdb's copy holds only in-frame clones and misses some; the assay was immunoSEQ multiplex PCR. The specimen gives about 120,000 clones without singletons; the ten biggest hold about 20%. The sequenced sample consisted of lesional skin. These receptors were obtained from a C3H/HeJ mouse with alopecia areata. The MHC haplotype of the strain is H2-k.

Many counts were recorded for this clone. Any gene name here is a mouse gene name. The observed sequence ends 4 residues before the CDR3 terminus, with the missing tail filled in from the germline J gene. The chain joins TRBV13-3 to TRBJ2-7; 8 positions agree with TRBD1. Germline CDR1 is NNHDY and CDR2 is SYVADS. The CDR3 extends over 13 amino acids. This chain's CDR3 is CASTRTGSDEQYF. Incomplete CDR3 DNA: TGTGCCAGCACCAGGACAGGGAGTGAT.

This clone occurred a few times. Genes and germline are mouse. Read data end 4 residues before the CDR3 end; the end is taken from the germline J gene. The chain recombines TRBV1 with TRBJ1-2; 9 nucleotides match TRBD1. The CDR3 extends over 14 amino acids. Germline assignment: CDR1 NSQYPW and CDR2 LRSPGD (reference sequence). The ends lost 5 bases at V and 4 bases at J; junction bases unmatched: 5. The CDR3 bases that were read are TGCACCTGCAGTCCTCGACAGGGGGGCTCC. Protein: CTCSPRQGGS. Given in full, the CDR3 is CTCSPRQGGSDYTF.

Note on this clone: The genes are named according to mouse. The DNA read from the CDR3 is TGTGCCAGCAGTGATTCCCGGACAGCAAACACA. It specifies CASSDSRTANT. The CDR3 as a whole reads CASSDSRTANTEVFF. The chain uses TRBV13-3 and TRBJ1-1, with D possibly being TRBD1 (6 bases). The CDR3 end falls 4 residues outside the read, so it is completed with the germline J gene. Trimming took off 1 base at V and 0 bases at J, with 10 bases between the two ends. This CDR3 is built from 15 residues. CDR1 is NNHDY, CDR2 SYVADS, per germline.